Listed below are T cell receptor beta chains from one sample, sequenced in a study of breast tumors, draining lymph nodes, adjacent tissues. TCRdb redid the calling of the multiplex PCR reads with MiXCR, one entry per CDR3 protein. The sample contains some 140,000 distinct CDR3 sequences, 20% to 25% of which appear only once. The sequencing input was axillary lymph node tissue. These receptors were obtained from a female donor with breast cancer. Some clones in this sample may be carry-over from other donors' samples. CDR3s include the opening cysteine and the closing phenylalanine or tryptophan. D genes are given only for firm matches. The listing skips clone size in some rows; elsewhere it reads once, few, many or a size class.

v_call	clone_size	j_call	d_call	cdr3_nt	cdr3_aa
TRBV28	few	TRBJ2-7	TRBD2	TGTGCCAGCAGTTTAGGCGGCGGGAGACGAGAGCAGTACTTC	CASSLGGGRREQYF
TRBV10-3	many	TRBJ1-6	-	TGTGCCATCAAAAGGGGTTTATCGGGAGATTCACCCCTCCACTTT	CAIKRGLSGDSPLHF
TRBV3-1	many	TRBJ2-3	-	TGTGCCAGCAGCCAAGGGCGCGGAGGTACGCAGTATTTT	CASSQGRGGTQYF
TRBV5-1	many	TRBJ2-5	-	TGCGCCAGCAGCCGGAGTGGGATGGGGGAGACCCAGTACTTC	CASSRSGMGETQYF
TRBV5-1	few	TRBJ2-3	-	TGCGCCAGCAGTCGGGGACAAACTAGCACAGATACGCAGTATTTT	CASSRGQTSTDTQYF
TRBV15	many	TRBJ2-1	TRBD1	TGTGCCACCAGCCAGGGGGAACCCTTTTGGAATGAGCAGTTCTTC	CATSQGEPFWNEQFF
TRBV27	few	TRBJ2-2	-	TGTGCCAGCAGTTTACGGGGCGGGGAGCTGTTTTTT	CASSLRGGELFF
TRBV19	many	TRBJ2-1	-	TGTGCCAGTAGTATTCTCTCACCCTCCTACAATGAGCAGTTCTTC	CASSILSPSYNEQFF
TRBV20-1	many	TRBJ2-3	TRBD2	TGCAGTGCTAGAAGGGCGGGGGGCACAGATACGCAGTATTTT	CSARRAGGTDTQYF
TRBV2	many	TRBJ1-5	-	TGTGCCAGCAGTCGCGACGGTCCAGGGAATCAGCCCCAGCATTTT	CASSRDGPGNQPQHF
TRBV15	once	TRBJ2-3	TRBD2	TGTGCCACCAGCAGGAGACTAGCGGGTATCACAGATACGCAGTATTTT	CATSRRLAGITDTQYF
TRBV7-8	many	TRBJ1-3	-	TGTGCCAGCGGCGCCCGCCCGGCAGGGGCCGACTCTGGAAACACCATATATTTT	CASGARPAGADSGNTIYF
TRBV14	many	TRBJ2-7	TRBD2	TGTGCCAGCAGCGGACTAGACTACGAGCAGTACTTC	CASSGLDYEQYF
TRBV6-5	few	TRBJ2-6	-	TGTGCCAGCAGCCCTACCGACAGATCTGGGGCCAACGTCCTGACTTTC	CASSPTDRSGANVLTF
TRBV20-1	many	TRBJ2-5	-	TGCAGTGCTACGCGGTCCTCTGGGGGGGAGACCCAGTACTTC	CSATRSSGGETQYF
TRBV9	many	TRBJ2-7	-	TGTGCCAGCAGCGTAGTGGCAGATGGCGAGCAGTACTTC	CASSVVADGEQYF
TRBV2	many	TRBJ2-3	-	TGTGCCAGCAGAAAGAGACAAGATACGCAGTATTTT	CASRKRQDTQYF
TRBV12-3/TRBV12-4	many	TRBJ2-3	-	TGTGCCAGCAGGGGGCGAGTAGATACGCAGTATTTT	CASRGRVDTQYF
TRBV7-9	-	TRBJ1-4	-	TGTGCCAGCAGCAAAACAGGGCGGACTAATGAAAAACTGTTTTTT	CASSKTGRTNEKLFF
TRBV5-6	many	TRBJ2-1	-	TGTGCCAGCAGCTTAGGTCCCTCCCCCAACAATGAGCAGTTCTTC	CASSLGPSPNNEQFF
TRBV2	many	TRBJ2-7	-	TGTGCCAGCAGTGAAGGCCCACGTAGCGACGAGCAGTACTTC	CASSEGPRSDEQYF
TRBV19	-	TRBJ1-2	TRBD1	TGTGCCAGTATAAGATCAACCGGGACAGGGGACTATGGCTACACCTTC	CASIRSTGTGDYGYTF
TRBV11-2	many	TRBJ2-1	-	TGTGCCAGCAGCTCGGTTTTCTTTAATGAGCAGTTCTTC	CASSSVFFNEQFF
TRBV2	many	TRBJ2-7	-	TGTGCCAGCAGTTTGACTCCGGCTTACGAGCAGTACTTC	CASSLTPAYEQYF
TRBV28	-	TRBJ2-1	TRBD2	TGTGCCAGCAGGAACTTCGGGGGGACCTACAATGAGCAGTTCTTC	CASRNFGGTYNEQFF
TRBV11-2	many	TRBJ2-3	-	TGTGCCAGCAGCCATTACGACGGTGCGGCAGGGGGCACAGATACGCAGTATTTT	CASSHYDGAAGGTDTQYF
TRBV6-1	many	TRBJ1-4	-	TGTGCCAGCGGTTCTTACACTCCGTGGGGTGAAAAACTGTTTTTT	CASGSYTPWGEKLFF
TRBV10-3	many	TRBJ2-7	TRBD2	TGTGCCATAGCAGCGGGAGACCCGTACGAGCAGTACTTC	CAIAAGDPYEQYF
TRBV20-1	many	TRBJ2-3	TRBD2	TGCAGTGCCCGGACTAGCGGGAGTCTTAATACGCAGTATTTT	CSARTSGSLNTQYF
TRBV3-1	-	TRBJ2-1	-	TGTGCCAGCAGCCAAGGGATTGGTGGCCAGACGGATGAGCAGTTCTTC	CASSQGIGGQTDEQFF
TRBV27	many	TRBJ2-3	TRBD1	TGTGCCAGCAGTCCAGGACAGGGGTTTGCAGATACGCAGTATTTT	CASSPGQGFADTQYF
TRBV9	many	TRBJ1-3	-	TGTGCCAGCAGCGTCACAGGGTTAGGAAACACCATATATTTT	CASSVTGLGNTIYF
TRBV6-4	many	TRBJ2-2	-	TGTGCCAGCAGTGACTCGAGCCTCCCCGGGGAGCTGTTTTTT	CASSDSSLPGELFF
TRBV30	many	TRBJ1-4	TRBD1	TGTGCCTTTGACAGGGGGAAAGAAAAACTGTTTTTT	CAFDRGKEKLFF
TRBV7-8	few	TRBJ2-5	TRBD2	TGTGCCAGCAGCCCCCGGACTAGCGGGAGACGCTACCAAGAGACCCAGTACTTC	CASSPRTSGRRYQETQYF
TRBV5-1	many	TRBJ2-1	-	TGCGCCAGCAGCTTAGGGACACCCCGCGGCAATCAGCAGTTCTTC	CASSLGTPRGNQQFF
TRBV15	many	TRBJ2-1	-	TGTGCCACCACCCGACTAGTTTCCTACAATGAGCAGTTCTTC	CATTRLVSYNEQFF
TRBV2	many	TRBJ1-2	-	TGTGCCAGCAGTGAAGGGGAACCCTATGGCTACACCTTC	CASSEGEPYGYTF
TRBV12-3/TRBV12-4	many	TRBJ2-2	-	TGTGCCAGCAGCTACAGGGACCGGGGGGAGCTGTTTTTT	CASSYRDRGELFF
TRBV7-2	few	TRBJ1-4	TRBD1	TGTGCCAGCAGCTACACAGGGGGCGATCCCGAAAAACTGTTTTTT	CASSYTGGDPEKLFF